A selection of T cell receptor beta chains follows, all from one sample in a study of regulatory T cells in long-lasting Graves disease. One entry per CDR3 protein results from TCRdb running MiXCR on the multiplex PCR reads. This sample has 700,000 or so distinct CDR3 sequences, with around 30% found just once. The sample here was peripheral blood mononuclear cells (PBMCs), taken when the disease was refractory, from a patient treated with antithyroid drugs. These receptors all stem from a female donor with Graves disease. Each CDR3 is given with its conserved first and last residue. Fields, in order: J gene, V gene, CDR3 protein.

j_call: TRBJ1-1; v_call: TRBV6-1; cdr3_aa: CASSVTKANTEAFF
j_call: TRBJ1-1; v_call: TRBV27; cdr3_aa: CASSLSGAVGTEAFF
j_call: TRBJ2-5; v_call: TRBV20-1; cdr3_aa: CSARLQDRETQYF
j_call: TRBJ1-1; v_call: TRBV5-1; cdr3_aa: CASSFGDVNTEAFF
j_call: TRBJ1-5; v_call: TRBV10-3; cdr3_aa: CAISQTFTGQTNQPQHF
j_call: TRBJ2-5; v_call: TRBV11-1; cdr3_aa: CASSLRISEQETQYF
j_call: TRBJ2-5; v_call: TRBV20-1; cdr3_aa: CSAKSGASVETQYF
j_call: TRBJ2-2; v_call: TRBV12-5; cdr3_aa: CASGLAFGTSGGTGELFF
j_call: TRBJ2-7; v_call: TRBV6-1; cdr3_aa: CASSTWTDYEQYF
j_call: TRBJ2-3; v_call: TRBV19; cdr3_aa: CASSPNRVLPDTQYF
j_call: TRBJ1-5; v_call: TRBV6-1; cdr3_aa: CASSRTGNYQPQHF
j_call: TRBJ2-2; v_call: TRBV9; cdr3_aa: CASSVVDRDTGELFF
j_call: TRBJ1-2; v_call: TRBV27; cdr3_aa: CASSSIQGGHGYTF
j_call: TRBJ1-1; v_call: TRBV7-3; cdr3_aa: CASSLTSLNTEAFF
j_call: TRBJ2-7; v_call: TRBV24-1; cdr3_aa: CAPFRAPVFYEQYF
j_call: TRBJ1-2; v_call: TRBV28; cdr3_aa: CASRLTGRDYGYTF
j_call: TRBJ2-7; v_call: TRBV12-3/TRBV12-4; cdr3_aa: CASSRTGTPYEQYF
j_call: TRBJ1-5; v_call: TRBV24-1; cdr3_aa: CATSASNQPQHF
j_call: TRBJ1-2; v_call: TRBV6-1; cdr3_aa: CASSIRTGGLYGYTF
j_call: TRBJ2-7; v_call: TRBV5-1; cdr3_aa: CASRRDNEQYF
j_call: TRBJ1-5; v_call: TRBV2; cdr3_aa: CASSVDRADNQPQHF
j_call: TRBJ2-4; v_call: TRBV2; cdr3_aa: CASMGGRSKNIQYF
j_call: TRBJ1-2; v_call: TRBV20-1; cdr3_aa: CSASEGRGNGYTF
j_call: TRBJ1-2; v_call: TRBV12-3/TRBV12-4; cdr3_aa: CASSPPVGTGIRGYTF
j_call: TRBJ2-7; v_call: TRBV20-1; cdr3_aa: CSAEGLAGAYEQYF
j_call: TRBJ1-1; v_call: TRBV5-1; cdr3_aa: CASSFLPGQGGNTEAFF
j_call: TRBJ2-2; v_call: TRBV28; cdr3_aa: CASSTGTGPTGELFF
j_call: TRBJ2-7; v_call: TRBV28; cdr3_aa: CASSFKGGVGYEQYF